These 22 T cell receptor beta chains were all obtained from the same sample, sequenced in a study of Graves' ophthalmopathy and Graves' hyperthyroidism. The authors amplified TCR beta CDR3 regions, and they did so from RNA transcripts for repertoire sequencing. The workflow started with a first-round RT-PCR run with HTBI primers and then moved on to a second-round multiplex PCR. TCRdb re-called the multiplex PCR reads through MiXCR, storing one row per CDR3 protein. The sample includes 600,000 to 650,000 distinct CDR3 sequences, 22% of them seen just once. The sample was peripheral blood. The source is a woman aged 18 to 35 with stable Graves' hyperthyroidism. Some clones in this sample may be carry-over from other donors' samples.

This clonotype was counted many times. This rearrangement joins TRBV5-5 to TRBJ1-3; weak D call: TRBD1 (5 bases). Trimming pared 0 bases from V and 4 bases from J, leaving 14 bases between. CDR1 is SGHKS and CDR2 is YYEKEE in the germline V gene (reference sequence). The length of the CDR3 is 16 residues. The CDR3, as DNA: TGTGCCAGCAGCTTGGGGCGGGGGTCTTTAGGAAACACCATATATTTT. Translating gives CASSLGRGSLGNTIYF.

Note on this clonotype: Germline and junction disagree at one end, which may indicate a read error. The V call is TRBV3-1, the J call TRBJ1-1, with TRBD1 as a possible D gene (6 bases). The CDR3 is 16 residues long. CDR1 is LGHDT, CDR2 YNNKEL, per germline (reference sequence). The CDR3 sequence is CVSSPRAPRGVTEAFF. The CDR3 DNA reads as TGTGTCAGCAGCCCCCGCGCCCCTAGGGGGGTGACTGAAGCTTTCTTT.

Many counts were recorded for this clonotype. The rearrangement links TRBV6-2 or TRBV6-3 to TRBJ1-2; possibly TRBD1 for D (6 bases). Looked up from germline, CDR1 is MNHEY and CDR2 is SVGEGT. CDR3 length: 14 residues. Trimming removed 5 bases at V and 5 bases at J, with 15 bases between. The CDR3 spells CASSISGTRYGYTF. Written as DNA, the CDR3 is TGTGCCAGCAGTATATCCGGGACACGTTATGGCTACACCTTC.

This clonotype was recorded once. The V call is TRBV6-2 or TRBV6-3, the J call TRBJ2-7, with D hard to call. V dropped 5 bases and J dropped 1 base, with 6 bases sitting between them. The CDR3 is made up of 12 amino acids. Germline V gives CDR1 MNHEY, CDR2 SVGEGT. The CDR3 DNA is TGTGCCAGCAGTCAGATATCCTACGAGCAGTACTTC. The encoded protein is CASSQISYEQYF.

This clonotype was seen at least ten times. V and J are TRBV12-3 or TRBV12-4 and TRBJ1-2; a weak D match, TRBD1 (6 bases). V was shortened by 6 bases and J by 2 bases, with 13 bases between the two germline ends. This CDR3 spans 14 amino acids. DNA of the CDR3: TGTGCCAGCAGCTATATGGACAGAAACTATGGCTACACCTTC. Translating gives CASSYMDRNYGYTF.

This clonotype occurred many times. This sequence joins TRBV20-1 and TRBJ2-7, with 11 positions matching TRBD1. J gave up 5 bases and V 4 bases, and 13 bases lay outside the gene matches. The V gene's germline CDR1 is DFQATT and CDR2 SNEGSKA (reference sequence). CDR3 size: 16 residues. In nucleotides, the CDR3 is TGCAGTGCTAAAGATAGTAGGGGACAGGGGGTCCACGAGCAGTACTTC. Translating gives CSAKDSRGQGVHEQYF.

J is TRBJ2-5 and V is TRBV30; the D gene is possibly TRBD1 (5 bases). CDR1 is GTSNPN and CDR2 is SVGIG in the germline V gene (reference sequence). There are 11 residues in the CDR3. V gave up 5 bases and J gave up 5 bases, with 9 bases separating them. CDR3 coding DNA: TGTGCCTGGTCAGGGATGGAGACCCAGTACTTC. This sequence encodes CAWSGMETQYF.

In its sample, this clonotype was seen many times. V is TRBV10-3 and J is TRBJ1-2; D gene ambiguous. Deletions cut 4 bases from V and 4 bases from J, with 10 bases between. Germline V gene lookup returns CDR1 ENHRY and CDR2 SYGVKD. The CDR3 totals 13 residues. CDR3 amino acids: CAISGGQSYGYTF. CDR3 nucleotide sequence: TGTGCCATCAGTGGAGGCCAGAGCTATGGCTACACCTTC.

Comments on this clonotype: This may arise from a read error, as a much more abundant clone is one base away. The CDR3 end shows no conserved phenylalanine or tryptophan, and so a read error is likely. The chain uses TRBV27 and TRBJ2-7; 9 bases line up with TRBD1. Germline trimming cut 0 bases from V and 7 bases from J; bases unmatched to any gene: 7. The length of the CDR3 is 15 residues. Germline CDR1 is MNHEY and CDR2 is SMNVEV (reference sequence). The CDR3 here is CASSLSGQGLGEQYY. Here the CDR3 DNA reads TGTGCCAGCAGTTTATCGGGACAGGGTTTGGGGGAGCAGTACTAC.

This clonotype was counted a few times. This chain joins TRBV7-9 and TRBJ2-5; 7 bases are shared with TRBD2. The ends lost 5 bases at V and 0 bases at J; junction bases unmatched: 9. CDR3 length equals 16 residues. CDR1 is SEHNR, CDR2 FQNEAQ, per germline (reference sequence). The CDR3 loop is CASSPPGTTHQETQYF. CDR3 DNA: TGTGCCAGCAGCCCCCCAGGGACTACCCACCAAGAGACCCAGTACTTC.

This chain uses TRBV6-5 with TRBJ2-2; no clear D. The CDR3 covers 14 residues. In germline, CDR1 is MNHEY, CDR2 SVGAGI. V lost 0 bases and J 3 bases, leaving 5 bases between the germline ends. CDR3 DNA: TGTGCCAGCAGTTACTCGAAGGACACCGGGGAGCTGTTTTTT. It translates to CASSYSKDTGELFF.

The sample holds many counts of this clonotype. The chain links TRBV6-5 to TRBJ2-7, with D perhaps matching TRBD1 (5 bases). The germline CDR1 and CDR2 sequences are MNHEY and SVGAGI. This CDR3 is built from 13 residues. Trimming cost V 2 bases and J 6 bases, with 11 bases left between them. CDR3 in DNA: TGTGCCAGCAGTTACGAAGGGGCTCGCGAGCAGTACTTC. It specifies CASSYEGAREQYF.

Comments on this clonotype: This could be a read error, since a much larger clone is one nucleotide away. This chain connects TRBV11-3 to TRBJ2-5; tentatively, D is TRBD2 (6 bases). The germline CDR1 and CDR2 sequences are SGHNT and YENEEA. The CDR3 has 15 amino acids. The CDR3 sequence is CASSSSAGLQETRYF. CDR3 nucleotide sequence: TGTGCCAGCAGCTCGTCAGCGGGCTTACAAGAGACCCGGTACTTC.

J is TRBJ1-1 and V is TRBV27; D not resolved. Trimming stripped 3 bases from V and 1 base from J, with 12 bases between. CDR3 length: 15 residues. Germline V gives CDR1 MNHEY, CDR2 SMNVEV (reference sequence). CDR3 DNA sequence: TGTGCCAGCAGTTTCAACCTCCGACAGAACACTGAAGCTTTCTTT. This sequence encodes CASSFNLRQNTEAFF.

The genes are TRBV6-1 and TRBJ1-4; no reliable D call. Between the trimmed V and J ends, which lost 3 bases and 8 bases, there was a span of 16 bases. CDR1 MNHNS and CDR2 SASEGT come from the germline V gene. This CDR3 has 15 residues. As DNA, the CDR3 is TGTGCCAGCAGTGAGAGGGTCTTATTGCGGGAAAAACTGTTTTTT. It encodes CASSERVLLREKLFF.

This clonotype was counted ten times or more. V usage is TRBV19 and J usage is TRBJ2-5; D not resolved. CDR3 length: 13 residues. V was pared by 4 bases and J by 5 bases, with 11 bases between. CDR1 LNHDA and CDR2 SQIVND come from the germline V gene (reference sequence). DNA of the CDR3: TGTGCCAGTAGTACAGGTTCCATCGAGACCCAGTACTTC. Translated, it gives CASSTGSIETQYF.

The chain recombines TRBV3-1 with TRBJ2-7; a weak D match, TRBD2 (5 bases). The length of the CDR3 is 16 residues. Germline assignment: CDR1 LGHDT and CDR2 YNNKEL (reference sequence). V was cut by 0 bases and J by 3 bases, with 15 bases left in between. CDR3 protein: CASSQDRSFGSYEQYF. CDR3 DNA sequence: TGTGCCAGCAGCCAAGATAGGTCTTTTGGGAGCTACGAGCAGTACTTC.

This clonotype was recorded many times. The chain links TRBV29-1 to TRBJ1-2, with 8 bases lining up with TRBD1. The V gene's germline CDR1 is SQVTM and CDR2 ANQGSEA. This CDR3 comprises 13 residues. V lost 0 bases and J lost 8; bases outside the gene matches: 5. The CDR3 is CSVEDITGGGYTF. In nucleotides, the CDR3 is TGCAGCGTTGAAGATATCACAGGGGGAGGCTACACCTTC.

This clonotype was detected ten times or more. V is TRBV25-1 and J is TRBJ2-5; the D call may be TRBD1 or TRBD2 (6 bases each). Per germline, CDR1 MGHDK and CDR2 SYGVNS. The CDR3 is 16 residues long. V was trimmed by 8 bases and J by 7 bases, leaving 26 bases between them. Here the CDR3 reads CASRGPGETAKWTQYF. The CDR3 nucleotides are TGTGCCAGCCGGGGGCCCGGAGAGACTGCCAAATGGACCCAGTACTTC.

This clonotype has a count of ten or more. The chain is built from TRBV5-8 and TRBJ2-5; D possibly corresponds to TRBD2 (7 bases). The CDR3 is made up of 15 amino acids. Between the trimmed V and J ends, which lost 4 bases and 4 bases, there was a span of 17 bases. Germline CDR1 is SGHTS and CDR2 is YDEGEE. The CDR3 DNA reads as TGTGCCAGCAGCCCAAACTCGGGGGGCCCAGAGACCCAGTACTTC. Translation: CASSPNSGGPETQYF.

This clonotype showed up just a few times. The rearrangement links TRBV7-9 to TRBJ2-7, with TRBD2 matching 7 bases. Germline loops: CDR1 SEHNR, CDR2 FQNEAQ (reference sequence). The CDR3 is made up of 14 amino acids. J gave up 3 bases and V 5 bases, and 7 bases lay outside the gene matches. The DNA for the CDR3 is TGTGCCAGCAGCCCAACGGCTAGCGGCTACGAGCAGTACTTC. Translation gives CASSPTASGYEQYF.

This clonotype has a handful of counts. This chain joins TRBV7-8 and TRBJ2-5; weak D call: TRBD1 (6 bases). This CDR3 comprises 15 residues. V was cut by 1 base and J by 4 bases, with 13 bases left in between. Germline V gives CDR1 SGHVS, CDR2 FQNEAQ. The CDR3 sequence is CASSLEQGRGETQYF. The CDR3, as DNA: TGTGCCAGCAGCTTAGAACAGGGAAGGGGAGAGACCCAGTACTTC.